This is a list of T cell receptor beta chains from one sample in a study of T cells after yellow fever vaccination. TCRdb used MiXCR to reprocess the 5' RACE reads, holding one entry per CDR3 protein. There are almost 600,000 distinct CDR3 sequences in the sample; roughly 13% occur only once, and over 12% lies in the top ten. Sequencing was performed on PBMCs, taken on the day of the yellow fever booster vaccination. The source is a man aged 25 to 40 who received the YFV17D yellow fever vaccine. Each CDR3 is given with its conserved first and last residue. The order of the fields is V gene, clone size, J gene, D gene, CDR3 protein, CDR3 DNA. D genes are given only for firm matches. Clone size, where shown, is once, few, many, or a class for clones that have expanded.

TRBV29-1	NA	TRBJ2-1	TRBD2	CSVGVRGLAGRDEQFF	TGCAGCGTGGGGGTGCGAGGACTAGCGGGAAGGGATGAGCAGTTCTTC
TRBV3-1	NA	TRBJ2-1	NA	CAVAEANEQFF	TGTGCGGTAGCAGAGGCCAATGAGCAGTTCTTC
TRBV7-9	NA	TRBJ2-1	NA	CASSLKPGYYNEQFF	TGTGCCAGCAGCTTAAAGCCAGGGTACTACAATGAGCAGTTCTTC
TRBV5-1	many	TRBJ2-7	NA	CASSDDAYEQYF	TGCGCCAGCAGCGATGACGCCTACGAGCAGTACTTC
TRBV7-3	once	TRBJ2-1	TRBD2	CASSLSRTSYNEQFF	TGTGCCAGCAGCTTATCCCGGACTAGCTACAATGAGCAGTTCTTC
TRBV12-3/TRBV12-4	NA	TRBJ2-1	TRBD2	CASSLGTSGSSRNEQFF	TGTGCCAGCAGTCTTGGGACTAGCGGGAGCTCGAGGAATGAGCAGTTCTTC
TRBV7-3	few	TRBJ2-7	NA	CASSLTFASDYEQYF	TGTGCCAGCAGCTTAACGTTTGCTAGCGACTACGAGCAGTACTTC
TRBV3-1	few	TRBJ1-6	NA	CASSWSSYNSPLHF	TGTGCCAGCAGCTGGAGCTCCTATAATTCACCCCTCCACTTT
TRBV7-2	NA	TRBJ1-1	NA	CASLRGVSTEAFF	TGTGCCAGCTTGCGGGGCGTGAGTACTGAAGCTTTCTTT
TRBV18	NA	TRBJ2-3	TRBD1	CASSPTGTVLHTQYF	TGTGCCAGCTCACCTACCGGGACAGTTCTACATACGCAGTATTTT
TRBV28	NA	TRBJ2-3	NA	CASSLLGGTGDTQYF	TGTGCCAGCAGTTTATTGGGCGGGACGGGAGATACGCAGTATTTT
TRBV11-2	few	TRBJ2-1	NA	CASSPWPMGTYNEQFF	TGTGCCAGCAGCCCGTGGCCCATGGGAACCTACAATGAGCAGTTCTTC
TRBV20-1	NA	TRBJ2-3	NA	CSGPISGVGTDTQYF	TGCAGTGGCCCTATTAGCGGAGTGGGCACAGATACGCAGTATTTT
TRBV11-2	once	TRBJ2-3	NA	CASSKPGPAGMGDTQYF	TGTGCCAGCAGCAAACCGGGACCAGCGGGCATGGGGGATACGCAGTATTTT
TRBV5-1	few	TRBJ2-7	TRBD1	CASSPTGQGVHEQYF	TGCGCCAGCAGCCCCACGGGACAGGGGGTCCACGAGCAGTACTTC
TRBV6-2/TRBV6-3	NA	TRBJ2-5	NA	CASTLNFGSQETQYF	TGTGCCAGCACTTTAAATTTTGGATCCCAAGAGACCCAGTACTTC
TRBV18	NA	TRBJ1-5	NA	CASSPGLQDQPQHF	TGTGCCAGCTCACCAGGTCTGCAGGATCAGCCCCAGCATTTT
TRBV12-3/TRBV12-4	few	TRBJ2-3	NA	CASSPREGRRVTDTQYF	TGTGCCAGCAGTCCCCGGGAAGGCAGGCGAGTCACAGATACGCAGTATTTT
TRBV7-3	few	TRBJ2-3	TRBD2	CASSLRPRTSGRQDTQYF	TGTGCCAGCAGCTTACGTCCCCGGACTAGCGGGAGACAAGATACGCAGTATTTT
TRBV9	NA	TRBJ2-7	NA	CASSVGRVSYEQYF	TGTGCCAGCAGCGTAGGGAGGGTTTCCTACGAGCAGTACTTC
TRBV28	NA	TRBJ2-1	TRBD2	CASSLRRLAGADEQFF	TGTGCCAGCAGTTTAAGGAGGCTAGCGGGAGCGGATGAGCAGTTCTTC
TRBV11-2	few	TRBJ2-7	TRBD2	CASSPPEASGRVNFYEQYF	TGTGCCAGCAGCCCACCCGAGGCTAGCGGGAGGGTTAACTTCTACGAGCAGTACTTC
TRBV20-1	many	TRBJ1-5	TRBD1	CSARTGVNQPQHF	TGCAGTGCTAGAACAGGGGTCAATCAGCCCCAGCATTTT
TRBV29-1	few	TRBJ1-1	NA	CSALRGSFTEAFF	TGCAGTGCCCTAAGGGGTAGTTTCACTGAAGCTTTCTTT
TRBV6-5	NA	TRBJ2-3	NA	CASSYSNFGGSSTDTQYF	TGTGCCAGCAGTTACTCGAACTTTGGGGGGTCTAGCACAGATACGCAGTATTTT
TRBV28	few	TRBJ1-2	NA	CASSFRGGYTF	TGTGCCAGCAGTTTCCGAGGGGGATACACCTTC
TRBV3-1	few	TRBJ2-1	NA	CASSQDVGPGPGNEQFF	TGTGCCAGCAGCCAAGATGTGGGGCCGGGGCCCGGCAATGAGCAGTTCTTC
TRBV27	NA	TRBJ1-2	TRBD1	CASSFLDRAGLYGYTF	TGTGCCAGCAGTTTTCTGGACAGGGCGGGGCTCTATGGCTACACCTTC
TRBV11-2	NA	TRBJ2-2	NA	CASSLLEGGTGELFF	TGTGCCAGCAGCTTACTGGAGGGCGGCACCGGGGAGCTGTTTTTT
TRBV7-2	few	TRBJ2-7	NA	CASSLAVPREQYF	TGTGCCAGCAGCTTAGCGGTACCGCGTGAGCAGTACTTC
TRBV7-2	few	TRBJ1-1	TRBD1	CASSGGRGLISEAFF	TGTGCCAGCAGCGGAGGCAGGGGGCTAATCTCTGAAGCTTTCTTT
TRBV5-4	few	TRBJ2-2	NA	CASSVHKGFEAGELFF	TGTGCCAGCAGCGTCCACAAGGGCTTCGAGGCCGGGGAGCTGTTTTTT
TRBV20-1	NA	TRBJ2-7	NA	CSASIRDPYEQYF	TGCAGTGCTAGTATACGGGACCCCTACGAGCAGTACTTC